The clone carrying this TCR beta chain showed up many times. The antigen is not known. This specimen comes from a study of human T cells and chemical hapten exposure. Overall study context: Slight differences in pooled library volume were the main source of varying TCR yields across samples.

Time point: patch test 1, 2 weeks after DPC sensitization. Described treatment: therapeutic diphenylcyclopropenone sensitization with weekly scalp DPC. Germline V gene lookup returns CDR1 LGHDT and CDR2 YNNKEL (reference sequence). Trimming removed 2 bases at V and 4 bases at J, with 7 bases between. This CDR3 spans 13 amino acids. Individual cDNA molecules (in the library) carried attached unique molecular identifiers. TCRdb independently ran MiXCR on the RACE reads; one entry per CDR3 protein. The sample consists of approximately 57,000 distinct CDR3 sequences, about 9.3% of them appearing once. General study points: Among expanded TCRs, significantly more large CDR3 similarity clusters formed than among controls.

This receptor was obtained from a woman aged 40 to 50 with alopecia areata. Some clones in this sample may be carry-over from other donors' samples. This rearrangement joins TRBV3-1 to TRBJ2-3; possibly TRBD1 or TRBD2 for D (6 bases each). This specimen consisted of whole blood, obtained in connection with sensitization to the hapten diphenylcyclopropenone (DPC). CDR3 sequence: CASSQRGPDTQYF. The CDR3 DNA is TGTGCCAGCAGCCAACGGGGGCCAGATACGCAGTATTTT.